This TCR beta chain was identified during a study of human versus mouse CDR3 diversity and MHC coevolution. Background on the study: The immunoSEQ assay reportedly detects one in 200,000 T cells.

Repertoires were generated with immunoSEQ multiplex PCR, while TCRdb's copy carries only in-frame clones and drops some. The data hold about 83,000 clones, with about 90% observed a single time. A remark on this clone: What it recognizes is unknown.

Germline-derived CDR1 and CDR2 are MNHEY and SMNVEV (reference sequence). The V end lost 8 bases, the J end lost 4 bases, and 12 bases lay between the germline ends. The CDR3 extends over 14 amino acids. Study results and limitations: iCHAO1 estimated the human TCR beta repertoire at some 1.7 million clonotypes. Mice had fewer CDR3 deletions and insertions than humans on average. The lowest clonal inequality scores came from two of three human donors.

Sequenced sample: naive CD4+ T cells from blood. As to subset: CD45RO-negative CD62L-positive naive CD4 T cells. The receptor's source is a person aged 30 to 69 in good health. This chain uses TRBV27 with TRBJ1-6; D is perhaps TRBD1 (5 bases). The CDR3 sequence is CASGLQDYNSPLHF. The CDR3 DNA follows: TGTGCCAGCGGACTACAGGATTATAATTCACCCCTCCACTTT.